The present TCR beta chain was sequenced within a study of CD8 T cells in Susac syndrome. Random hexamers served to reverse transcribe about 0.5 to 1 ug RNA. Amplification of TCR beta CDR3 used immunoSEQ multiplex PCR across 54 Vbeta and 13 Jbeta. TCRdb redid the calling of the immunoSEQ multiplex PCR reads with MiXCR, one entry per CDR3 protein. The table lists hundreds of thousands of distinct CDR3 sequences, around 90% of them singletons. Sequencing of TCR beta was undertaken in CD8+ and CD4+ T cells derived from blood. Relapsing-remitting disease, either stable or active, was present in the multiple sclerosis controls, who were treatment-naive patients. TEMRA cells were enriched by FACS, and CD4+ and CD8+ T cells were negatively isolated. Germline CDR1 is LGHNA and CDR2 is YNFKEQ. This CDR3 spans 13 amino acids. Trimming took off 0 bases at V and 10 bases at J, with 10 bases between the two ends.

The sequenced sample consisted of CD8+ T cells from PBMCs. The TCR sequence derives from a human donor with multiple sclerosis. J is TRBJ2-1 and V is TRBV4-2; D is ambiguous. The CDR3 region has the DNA TGTGCCAGCAGCCAAGATCAGCCTTTAGAGCAGTTCTTC. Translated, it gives CASSQDQPLEQFF.